The clone carrying this T cell receptor beta chain was detected ten times or more. Its antigen is unknown. This sample is drawn from a study of T cells in Graves' hyperthyroidism and ophthalmopathy. The length of the CDR3 is 15 residues. Trimming took 6 bases from V and 6 from J; bases not matched to a gene: 10. What was amplified from RNA transcripts were TCR beta CDR3 regions. HTBI primers were used for first-round RT-PCR of the TCR CDR3. TCRdb re-called the multiplex PCR reads with MiXCR, one entry per CDR3 protein. The sample has hundreds of thousands of distinct CDR3 sequences; 15% to 19% are singletons. General study points: Model output signaled ophthalmopathy a median around 5.9 months ahead of onset. Ophthalmopathy stood apart from stable hyperthyroidism in a 13 V-J model.

Among the patients, aged 18 to 65, hyperthyroidism was newly diagnosed and had lasted under 2 months. The V gene is TRBV12-3 or TRBV12-4, the J gene TRBJ2-7, with 11 bases identical to TRBD1. Sequencing used blood. This clonotype was obtained from a woman younger than 30 with Graves' hyperthyroidism. CDR3 in amino acids: CASSLFGTGGVEQYF. In nucleotides, the CDR3 is TGTGCCAGCAGCCTTTTCGGGACAGGGGGTGTCGAGCAGTACTTC.